Listed below are T cell receptor beta chains from one sample, sequenced in a study of blood T cells in healthy people across ages. TCRdb fed the 5' RACE reads into MiXCR, producing one record per CDR3 protein. The profile shows just over 800,000 distinct CDR3 sequences, approximately 65% of them singletons. The sequenced material came from blood. The receptors derive from a man aged 25 to 40 in good health. The CDR3 runs from the conserved cysteine through the conserved F or W. Each record gives: D gene, V gene, J gene, clone size, CDR3 DNA, CDR3 protein. D genes are given only for firm matches. Clone size, where shown, is once, few, many, or a class for clones that have expanded.

D: .; V: TRBV6-4; J: TRBJ2-1; size: .; DNA: TGTGCCAGCAGCGTGATGGCAGGGGCACGTCACAATGAGCAGTTCTTC; CDR3: CASSVMAGARHNEQFF
D: TRBD1; V: TRBV6-4; J: TRBJ2-7; size: .; DNA: TGTGCCAGCAGTGACTTTTCCTTGGACAGGGGCGAGCAGTACTTC; CDR3: CASSDFSLDRGEQYF
D: .; V: TRBV4-2; J: TRBJ1-6; size: .; DNA: TGTGCCAGCAGCCAAGATTTTAATCCACCCCTCCACTTT; CDR3: CASSQDFNPPLHF
D: .; V: TRBV7-2; J: TRBJ2-4; size: .; DNA: TGTGCCAGCAGCGTTAGGCGGGAAGGCATTCAGTACTTC; CDR3: CASSVRREGIQYF
D: .; V: TRBV9; J: TRBJ2-3; size: .; DNA: TGTGCCAGCAGCCGACAGCAATCCCGCACAGATACGCAGTATTTT; CDR3: CASSRQQSRTDTQYF
D: .; V: TRBV29-1; J: TRBJ2-7; size: .; DNA: TGCAGCGTTGAGGGGGTTACGTACAATGAGCAGTACTTC; CDR3: CSVEGVTYNEQYF
D: TRBD2; V: TRBV7-2; J: TRBJ2-7; size: .; DNA: TGTGCCAGCAGCTTGACTAGCGGGGTTAACTACGAGCAGTACTTC; CDR3: CASSLTSGVNYEQYF
D: .; V: TRBV12-3/TRBV12-4; J: TRBJ2-6; size: few; DNA: TGTGCCAGCCTAGTAGCTGGGGCCAACGTCCTGACTTTC; CDR3: CASLVAGANVLTF
D: .; V: TRBV7-9; J: TRBJ2-7; size: .; DNA: TGTGCCAGCAGCTTAGCGGGCGTTGGGCGGGCCGATTCCTACGAGCAGTACTTC; CDR3: CASSLAGVGRADSYEQYF
D: TRBD2; V: TRBV4-3; J: TRBJ2-5; size: few; DNA: TGCGCCAGCAGCCAAGACACGGGAGTCGGGGGGAGAGAGACCCAGTACTTC; CDR3: CASSQDTGVGGRETQYF
D: .; V: TRBV4-2; J: TRBJ2-5; size: few; DNA: TGTGCCAGCAGCCAAGCGGGGGAACAAGAGACCCAGTACTTC; CDR3: CASSQAGEQETQYF
D: .; V: TRBV9; J: TRBJ2-3; size: .; DNA: TGTGCCAGCAGCGTATCCATCCACACAGATACGCAGTATTTT; CDR3: CASSVSIHTDTQYF
D: .; V: TRBV11-1; J: TRBJ2-4; size: few; DNA: TGTGCCAGCAGCCCCGGGAGACATCAGTACTTC; CDR3: CASSPGRHQYF
D: .; V: TRBV5-6; J: TRBJ2-6; size: .; DNA: TGTGCCAGCAGCCCCTTCAGGGAGATTCTCAGCTCTGGGGCCAACGTCCTGACTTTC; CDR3: CASSPFREILSSGANVLTF
D: .; V: TRBV7-9; J: TRBJ2-5; size: few; DNA: TGTGCCAGCAGCTTAGCCGACGAACAAGAGACCCAGTACTTC; CDR3: CASSLADEQETQYF
D: .; V: TRBV9; J: TRBJ1-4; size: .; DNA: TGTGCCAGCAGCTTCCAGGGTACTCCTAATGAAAAACTGTTTTTT; CDR3: CASSFQGTPNEKLFF
D: TRBD1; V: TRBV10-3; J: TRBJ1-4; size: .; DNA: TGTGCCATCAACAAGGGACAGATTAATGAAAAACTGTTTTTT; CDR3: CAINKGQINEKLFF
D: .; V: TRBV20-1; J: TRBJ2-1; size: .; DNA: TGCAGTGCTAGAGATTTAGCCAACCCCTACAATGAGCAGTTCTTT; CDR3: CSARDLANPYNEQFF
D: .; V: TRBV6-5; J: TRBJ1-5; size: .; DNA: TGTGCCAGCAGTCGGGGACCGCTGCAGCCCCAGCATTTT; CDR3: CASSRGPLQPQHF
D: TRBD2; V: TRBV15; J: TRBJ2-3; size: .; DNA: TGTGCCACCAGCAGGGGACTAGGACCCGATACGCAGTATTTT; CDR3: CATSRGLGPDTQYF
D: .; V: TRBV3-1; J: TRBJ2-5; size: .; DNA: TGTGCCAGCAGCCAAGCGCGGGGCTCTGAGACCCAGTACTTC; CDR3: CASSQARGSETQYF
D: TRBD1; V: TRBV6-2/TRBV6-3; J: TRBJ1-5; size: .; DNA: TGTGCCACCATGGGGACAGGGACGTCTGGGCAGCCCCAGCATTTT; CDR3: CATMGTGTSGQPQHF
D: .; V: TRBV7-9; J: TRBJ2-3; size: .; DNA: TGTGCCAGCAGCCCCCCGGGGTGGGGCACAGATACGCAGTATTTT; CDR3: CASSPPGWGTDTQYF
D: .; V: TRBV28; J: TRBJ2-3; size: .; DNA: TGTGCCAGCAGTTTATGGAGCAAGGGGGAAGCGAGAGACACAGATACGCAGTATTTT; CDR3: CASSLWSKGEARDTDTQYF
D: .; V: TRBV15; J: TRBJ2-7; size: .; DNA: TGTGCCACCAGCAGAAATGGGCGCAATGAGCAGTACTTC; CDR3: CATSRNGRNEQYF
D: TRBD1; V: TRBV7-8; J: TRBJ2-1; size: .; DNA: TGTGCCAGCAGCTTATTTTGGGACAGGGGTGACAATGAGCAGTTCTTC; CDR3: CASSLFWDRGDNEQFF
D: .; V: TRBV20-1; J: TRBJ1-6; size: few; DNA: TGCAGTGCTAGAGTGAGGGAGGCAGGGATTAATTCACCCCTCCACTTT; CDR3: CSARVREAGINSPLHF
D: .; V: TRBV4-3; J: TRBJ2-3; size: few; DNA: TGCGCCAGCAGCCAAGATCGAATAGATCTGCCAGATACGCAGTATTTT; CDR3: CASSQDRIDLPDTQYF
D: .; V: TRBV12-3/TRBV12-4; J: TRBJ2-7; size: .; DNA: TGTGCCAGCAGCCATGGGGCAGGGGGGGCCTACGAGCAGTACTTC; CDR3: CASSHGAGGAYEQYF
D: .; V: TRBV11-2; J: TRBJ2-7; size: .; DNA: TGTGCCAGCAGCTTATTGCGGAAATCCTACGAGCAGTACTTC; CDR3: CASSLLRKSYEQYF
D: .; V: TRBV20-1; J: TRBJ2-3; size: few; DNA: TGCAGTGCTAGAGATGTAACGGGGGGCCTCGATACGCAGTATTTT; CDR3: CSARDVTGGLDTQYF
D: TRBD1; V: TRBV7-9; J: TRBJ1-2; size: .; DNA: TGTGCCAGCAGCCCCGATAAAGACAGGGGGCTTTGGAACTATGGCTACACCTTC; CDR3: CASSPDKDRGLWNYGYTF
D: .; V: TRBV5-5; J: TRBJ2-3; size: once; DNA: TGTGCCAGCAGCCCCTCTGGCAGGGAGGTGGATACGCAGTATTTT; CDR3: CASSPSGREVDTQYF
D: TRBD2; V: TRBV12-3/TRBV12-4; J: TRBJ2-7; size: .; DNA: TGTGCCAGCAGTATGGGACTAGCTGAGCCCGAGCAGTACTTC; CDR3: CASSMGLAEPEQYF
D: TRBD1; V: TRBV28; J: TRBJ2-7; size: .; DNA: TGTGCCAGCAGTTTACGACCCTGGACAGGGGAGTCCTACGAGCAGTACTTC; CDR3: CASSLRPWTGESYEQYF
D: .; V: TRBV15; J: TRBJ2-4; size: once; DNA: TGTGCCACCAGCCGTCGGTCTAGAGATGAGCAGTACTTC; CDR3: CATSRRSRDEQYF
D: TRBD2; V: TRBV12-3/TRBV12-4; J: TRBJ2-5; size: .; DNA: TGTGCCAGCAGTATTAGCGGGGGGAGGGTAGGGGAGACCCAGTACTTC; CDR3: CASSISGGRVGETQYF
D: .; V: TRBV21-1; J: TRBJ2-5; size: .; DNA: TGTGCCAGCAGCAATTGGGCAGGTGGACTAGCGGGGGACCAAGAGACCCAGTACTTC; CDR3: CASSNWAGGLAGDQETQYF
D: .; V: TRBV29-1; J: TRBJ1-2; size: .; DNA: TGCAGCGTTGCCGCTAAGGCTGGCTATGGCTACACCTTC; CDR3: CSVAAKAGYGYTF
D: TRBD1; V: TRBV7-7; J: TRBJ1-1; size: few; DNA: TGTGCTAGCAGCTTAGCGCCGAAGTGGACAGGGGTATCAAGCACTGAAGCTTTCTTT; CDR3: CASSLAPKWTGVSSTEAFF
D: .; V: TRBV10-3; J: TRBJ2-5; size: .; DNA: TGTGCCATCAGTGAACCCAGCGGAGAGACCCAGTACTTC; CDR3: CAISEPSGETQYF
D: .; V: TRBV5-1; J: TRBJ2-7; size: few; DNA: TGCGCCAGCAGCTCTCGCGGAACCTACGAGCAGTACTTC; CDR3: CASSSRGTYEQYF
D: .; V: TRBV20-1; J: TRBJ2-3; size: .; DNA: TGCAGTGCTAGAGATCCGCCGGGGGAGGTGGATACGCAGTATTTT; CDR3: CSARDPPGEVDTQYF
D: TRBD2; V: TRBV27; J: TRBJ2-1; size: few; DNA: TGTGCCAGCACCTGGACTAGCGGGGCTTACAATGAGCAGTTCTTC; CDR3: CASTWTSGAYNEQFF
D: .; V: TRBV4-3; J: TRBJ2-7; size: .; DNA: TGCGCCAGCAGCCAAACCGACGGGCCCTACGAGCAGTACTTC; CDR3: CASSQTDGPYEQYF
D: .; V: TRBV27; J: TRBJ2-7; size: .; DNA: TGTGCCAGCGTCGACGGAATAGGGTCCTACGAGCAGTACTTC; CDR3: CASVDGIGSYEQYF
D: TRBD2; V: TRBV4-1; J: TRBJ2-3; size: few; DNA: TGCGCCAGCAGCAGCGGGGGGTTAGATACGCAGTATTTT; CDR3: CASSSGGLDTQYF
D: .; V: TRBV7-9; J: TRBJ1-1; size: .; DNA: TGTGCCAGCAGCCTAAACTGGGGCACTGAAGCTTTCTTT; CDR3: CASSLNWGTEAFF
D: .; V: TRBV28; J: TRBJ2-5; size: .; DNA: TGTGCCAGCAGGCGGACCCCTAATGGAGAGCAGTACTTC; CDR3: CASRRTPNGEQYF
D: TRBD2; V: TRBV29-1; J: TRBJ2-1; size: .; DNA: TGCAGCGTTGTACAAAGGCTTGGGACTATGTACAATGAGCAGTTCTTC; CDR3: CSVVQRLGTMYNEQFF
D: .; V: TRBV12-3/TRBV12-4; J: TRBJ2-7; size: many; DNA: TGTGCCAGCAGAGGGGAGCCTACCTACGAGCAGTACTTC; CDR3: CASRGEPTYEQYF
D: .; V: TRBV5-1; J: TRBJ2-3; size: few; DNA: TGCGCCAGCACGGGGGATCCTCGCACAGATACGCAGTATTTT; CDR3: CASTGDPRTDTQYF